These 27 T cell receptor beta chains came from one sample sequenced in a study of T cell responses to AZD1222 COVID-19 vaccine. Generated by immunoSEQ multiplex PCR, the TCRdb table keeps only in-frame clones and is missing some. The sample contains more than 150,000 clones, 92% of which appear only once. The sequences come from peripheral blood, collected 28 days after the second AZD1222 dose. The receptor source for this set is an adult who received the AZD1222 COVID-19 vaccine.

The rearrangement joins TRBV7-3 to TRBJ2-5; perhaps TRBD1 as D (5 bases). This CDR3 is 15 amino acids long. Between the trimmed V and J ends, which lost 2 bases and 5 bases, there was a span of 15 bases. Germline assignment: CDR1 SGHTA and CDR2 FQGTGA. Written as DNA, the CDR3 is TGTGCCAGCAGCTTAGCGGCAGGGCGCCGGGAGACCCAGTACTTC. Its translation is CASSLAAGRRETQYF. Using reference TRBV7-3 and TRBJ2-5 for the parts outside the CDR3, the full variable domain is GAGVSQTPSNKVTEKGKYVELRCDPISGHTALYWYRQSLGQGPEFLIYFQGTGAADDSGLPNDRFFAVRPEGSVSTLKIQRTERGDSAVYLCASSLAAGRRETQYFGPGTRLLVL.

This chain connects TRBV19 to TRBJ1-1; 7 bases align to TRBD1. Trimming at V came to 9 bases and at J to 5 bases, leaving 9 bases not matched to a gene. The CDR3 is made up of 13 amino acids. Germline V gives CDR1 LNHDA, CDR2 SQIVND (reference sequence). The CDR3 is CASFAGGGTEAFF. The CDR3 nucleotides are TGTGCCAGCTTTGCAGGGGGAGGAACTGAAGCTTTCTTT.

The chain combines TRBV9 with TRBJ2-7; TRBD1 agrees at 9 bases. The CDR3 consists of 16 residues. In germline, CDR1 is SGDLS, CDR2 YYNGEE. V was pared by 2 bases and J by 3 bases, with 9 bases of the junction left unmatched. CDR3 residues: CASSVPERDRDYEQYF. The CDR3 DNA reads TGTGCCAGCAGCGTTCCGGAGCGGGACAGGGACTACGAGCAGTACTTC. The full variable domain, its missing parts supplied by reference TRBV9 and TRBJ2-7, is DSGVTQTPKHLITATGQRVTLRCSPRSGDLSVYWYQQSLDQGLQFLIQYYNGEERAKGNILERFSAQQFPDLHSELNLSSLELGDSALYFCASSVPERDRDYEQYFGPGTRLTVT.

The CDR3 region has the DNA TGTGCCAGCAGCTCCCCCGATGCTTCCCTTCTGAATGAGCAGTACTTC. As protein: CASSSPDASLLNEQYF. The chain couples TRBV7-2 to TRBJ2-7; D ambiguous. Germline loops: CDR1 SGHTA, CDR2 FQGNSA. Trimming left V 4 bases short and J 7 bases short, with 23 bases between. The CDR3 is 16 residues long.

The chain uses TRBV19 and TRBJ1-5; 7 bases are a match to TRBD1. This CDR3 contains 15 residues. CDR1 and CDR2 (germline): LNHDA, SQIVND (reference sequence). With V trimmed by 7 bases and J by 1 base, 7 bases remained unmatched. This chain's CDR3 is CASTRQGLSNQPQHF. CDR3 bases: TGTGCCAGTACCAGACAGGGATTAAGCAATCAGCCCCAGCATTTT.

The CDR3 loop reads CASSVTSREQFF. The CDR3 coding sequence is TGTGCCAGCAGCGTAACATCCCGGGAGCAGTTCTTC. The chain is built from TRBV7-2 and TRBJ2-1; D unresolved. Germline lookup yields CDR1 SGHTA and CDR2 FQGNSA. The CDR3 loop spans 12 amino acids. Trimming stripped 5 bases from V and 10 bases from J, with 12 bases between.

This chain links TRBV30 with TRBJ1-1; D gene ambiguous. V was pared by 4 bases and J by 4 bases, with 13 bases between. This CDR3 contains 13 residues. CDR1 and CDR2 from the germline V gene are GTSNPN and SVGIG (reference sequence). This CDR3 reads CAWTRSSGTEAFF. CDR3 coding DNA: TGTGCCTGGACAAGGTCGAGTGGCACTGAAGCTTTCTTT.

J is TRBJ2-2 and V is TRBV7-2; D unclear. CDR1 is SGHTA and CDR2 is FQGNSA in the germline V gene. The CDR3 is 12 amino acids. The germline V and J ends were trimmed by 5 bases and 5 bases, with 6 bases remaining between them. CDR3 nucleotides: TGTGCCAGCAGCCCTCAAACCGGGGAGCTGTTTTTT. This sequence encodes CASSPQTGELFF.

This clone was counted many times. This chain uses TRBV27 with TRBJ2-2; 9 bases match TRBD2. The CDR3 has 17 amino acids. The V segment lost 10 bases and the J segment 8 bases; nucleotides outside the gene matches: 20. Germline-derived CDR1 and CDR2 are MNHEY and SMNVEV (reference sequence). The chain's CDR3 is CATQAVLALAGSGELFF. The CDR3 nucleotides are TGTGCCACCCAGGCGGTTTTGGCGCTAGCGGGATCTGGGGAGCTGTTTTTT.

In this sample, this clone turned up a few times. The rearrangement links TRBV28 to TRBJ1-3; 10 nucleotides align to TRBD1. The V gene end was trimmed by 3 bases and the J gene end by 4 bases; junction bases not matched to a gene: 15. The V gene's germline CDR1 is MDHEN and CDR2 SYDVKM. The CDR3 runs 19 residues. CDR3 DNA sequence: TGTGCCAGCAGTTTCTTCGGGACAGGGGAGGTTGGTTGGGGAAACACCATATATTTT. It yields the protein CASSFFGTGEVGWGNTIYF.

The J gene is TRBJ2-1, the V gene TRBV5-1; 8 nucleotides line up with TRBD1. This CDR3 spans 15 amino acids. V gave up 2 bases and J gave up 4 bases; unmatched junction bases: 5. Per the germline V gene, CDR1 is SGHRS and CDR2 is YFSETQ. DNA for the CDR3: TGCGCCAGCAGCTTCGGACAGGGAGCATACAATGAGCAGTTCTTC. Amino acid sequence: CASSFGQGAYNEQFF.

This clone was seen once. The rearrangement joins TRBV2 to TRBJ1-2, with D unresolved. The CDR3 contains 13 residues. Germline V gene data show CDR1 as SNHLY and CDR2 as FYNNEI. V was pared by 3 bases and J by 5 bases, with 10 bases between. For the CDR3, the DNA is TGTGCCAGCAGTGAGGCAGGACGGTATGGCTACACCTTC. Protein: CASSEAGRYGYTF.

V and J are TRBV29-1 and TRBJ2-1, with D unclear. This CDR3 contains 14 residues. Germline V gene lookup returns CDR1 SQVTM and CDR2 ANQGSEA. Trimming cost V 1 base and J 1 base, with 8 bases left between them. The CDR3 is CSVEGQWSYNEQFF. CDR3 coding DNA: TGCAGCGTTGAAGGGCAGTGGTCCTACAATGAGCAGTTCTTC.

This chain links TRBV5-6 with TRBJ1-3; no clear D gene. This CDR3 spans 15 amino acids. Germline V lookup: CDR1 SGHDT, CDR2 YYEEEE. V lost 2 bases, J lost 1 base, and 10 bases lay in between. The CDR3 loop is CASSFSVGSGNTIYF. The CDR3, as DNA: TGTGCCAGCAGCTTTTCCGTGGGGTCTGGAAACACCATATATTTT.

On this clone itself: Other DNA sequences from this sample encode an identical CDR3 as well. This rearrangement joins TRBV19 to TRBJ2-5, with a tentative D call TRBD1 (6 bases). Germline loops: CDR1 LNHDA, CDR2 SQIVND (reference sequence). V was shortened by 1 base and J by 5 bases, with 11 bases between the two germline ends. The CDR3 length is 14 residues. CDR3 DNA sequence: TGTGCCAGTAGTATAGGGGACAAGGGGGAGACCCAGTACTTC. Protein sequence: CASSIGDKGETQYF.

The chain recombines TRBV5-4 with TRBJ2-7, with D possibly matching TRBD2 (5 bases). Between the trimmed V and J ends, which lost 0 bases and 0 bases, there was a span of 10 bases. The CDR3 length is 15 residues. Germline CDR1 is SGHNT and CDR2 is YYREEE (reference sequence). CDR3 coding DNA: TGTGCCAGCAGCTTGGGGGAACTAGGCTCCTACGAGCAGTACTTC. Amino acids: CASSLGELGSYEQYF.

The V call is TRBV7-9, the J call TRBJ2-3; D is uncertain. CDR3 size: 12 residues. Trimming took 5 bases from V and 3 from J, leaving 6 bases between them. The germline V gene has CDR1 SEHNR and CDR2 FQNEAQ (reference sequence). CDR3 amino acids: CASSPGTDTQYF. The CDR3 region has the DNA TGTGCCAGCAGCCCTGGGACAGATACGCAGTATTTT.

The chain combines TRBV29-1 with TRBJ1-4, with no clear D. Trimming removed 4 bases from V and 4 bases from J, with 16 bases in between. In germline, CDR1 is SQVTM, CDR2 ANQGSEA. The CDR3 runs to 15 residues. CDR3 protein: CSVVYFGVVNEKLFF. CDR3 DNA: TGCAGCGTTGTATACTTTGGGGTAGTTAATGAAAAACTGTTTTTT.

V is TRBV19 and J is TRBJ1-5; weak D call: TRBD1 (6 bases). The V and J ends lost 8 bases and 7 bases respectively, with 15 bases between them. CDR1 is LNHDA and CDR2 is SQIVND in the germline V gene (reference sequence). The CDR3 is 13 amino acids. The CDR3: CASGLRGGQPQHF. The DNA for the CDR3 is TGTGCCAGTGGTCTGAGGGGGGGGCAGCCCCAGCATTTT.

This chain connects TRBV12-5 to TRBJ1-2; D call uncertain. CDR3 length equals 12 residues. Trimming stripped 1 base from V and 8 bases from J, with 8 bases between. Germline assignment: CDR1 LGHNT and CDR2 FRNRAP. This chain's CDR3 is CASGLGAGGYTF. CDR3 nucleotide sequence: TGTGCTAGTGGTTTGGGAGCTGGCGGCTACACCTTC. The full variable domain, completed using reference TRBV12-5 and TRBJ1-2, is DARVTQTPRHKVTEMGQEVTMRCQPILGHNTVFWYRQTMMQGLELLAYFRNRAPLDDSGMPKDRFSAEMPDATLATLKIQPSEPRDSAVYFCASGLGAGGYTFGSGTRLTVV.

The chain has TRBV14 and TRBJ2-7, with unresolved D. This CDR3 is built from 12 residues. Trimming left V 3 bases short and J 3 bases short, with 6 bases between. CDR1 is SGHDN and CDR2 is FVKESK in the germline V gene. The DNA of the CDR3 is TGTGCCAGCAGCCAGGGTTACTACGAGCAGTACTTC. It encodes CASSQGYYEQYF. The variable domain in full, completed from reference TRBV14 and TRBJ2-7, reads EAGVTQFPSHSVIEKGQTVTLRCDPISGHDNLYWYRRVMGKEIKFLLHFVKESKQDESGMPNNRFLAERTGGTYSTLKVQPAELEDSGVYFCASSQGYYEQYFGPGTRLTVT.

CDR3 protein: CASSLDRGLNQPQHF. The CDR3 region has the DNA TGCGCCAGCTCCCTGGACAGGGGGCTTAATCAGCCCCAGCATTTT. This chain joins TRBV4-1 and TRBJ1-5; 11 nucleotides match TRBD1. Germline assignment: CDR1 MGHRA and CDR2 YSYEKL. CDR3 size: 15 residues. V lost 8 bases and J lost 4; bases outside the gene matches: 7.

V is TRBV5-5 and J is TRBJ1-6, with D perhaps TRBD1 (6 bases). Between the trimmed V and J ends, which lost 1 base and 5 bases, there was a span of 16 bases. CDR1 and CDR2 (germline): SGHKS, YYEKEE (reference sequence). The CDR3 sequence is 17 residues long. In nucleotides, the CDR3 is TGTGCCAGCAGCTTGAGACCCGGACAGTCCCATAATTCACCCCTCCACTTT. Protein product: CASSLRPGQSHNSPLHF. The whole variable domain, remainder taken from reference TRBV5-5 and TRBJ1-6, is DAGVTQSPTHLIKTRGQQVTLRCSPISGHKSVSWYQQVLGQGPQFIFQYYEKEERGRGNFPDRFSARQFPNYSSELNVNALLLGDSALYLCASSLRPGQSHNSPLHFGNGTRLTVT.

The chain uses TRBV5-1 and TRBJ2-4; 8 bases agree with TRBD1. Germline-derived CDR1 and CDR2 are SGHRS and YFSETQ. The CDR3 runs 13 residues. Trimming removed 7 bases from V and 7 bases from J; junction bases left unmatched: 7. This CDR3 is CASGETGGNIQYF. CDR3 nucleotides: TGCGCCAGCGGGGAAACAGGGGGGAACATTCAGTACTTC.

The CDR3 coding sequence is TGTGCCAGCAGCCCGCGGGACGGACTCCGTCAGTCGGAAGCTTTCTTT. Residues: CASSPRDGLRQSEAFF. The genes are TRBV7-8 and TRBJ1-1; tentative D call: TRBD1 (5 bases). The CDR3 has 16 amino acids. V lost 5 bases and J lost 8, with 24 bases in between. CDR1 is SGHVS, CDR2 FQNEAQ, per germline. Full variable domain (missing parts from reference TRBV7-8 and TRBJ1-1): GAGVSQSPRYKVAKRGQDVALRCDPISGHVSLFWYQQALGQGPEFLTYFQNEAQLDKSGLPSDRFFAERPEGSVSTLKIQRTQQEDSAVYLCASSPRDGLRQSEAFFGQGTRLTVV.

This chain uses TRBV9 with TRBJ1-6, with TRBD1 identical over 10 bases. The CDR3 totals 15 residues. From germline, CDR1 is SGDLS and CDR2 YYNGEE. V gave up 2 bases and J gave up 7 bases; unmatched junction bases: 3. This CDR3 reads CASSVLGQGNSPLHF. The CDR3 DNA follows: TGTGCCAGCAGCGTTTTGGGACAGGGGAATTCACCCCTCCACTTT.

The chain recombines TRBV27 with TRBJ1-2; D is undetermined. The CDR3 length is 16 residues. The germline V gene has CDR1 MNHEY and CDR2 SMNVEV (reference sequence). Trimming shortened V by 0 bases and J by 6 bases, and 17 bases separated the two germline ends. DNA of the CDR3: TGTGCCAGCAGTTTATCCCCCCCAGTACCCGGGGATGGCTACACCTTC. It codes for CASSLSPPVPGDGYTF.